This paragraph covers one T cell receptor (beta chain) sequence. This clonotype was seen a handful of times. This receptor's antigen is unknown. No quality values exist for individual bases; no much larger clone is one base distant. The data were taken from a study of naive and memory T cell subsets (dated by TCRdb to 2016 to 2017). For the study in its entirety: According to the figure summarizing the samples, there were roughly ten blood donors, 7 tuberculin skin test biopsies and 3 saline control biopsies. Skin biopsies were taken from tuberculin skin test sites or from saline-injected control sites and were processed for RNA extraction as described before. Usually PCR2 was run as a SYBR Green qPCR and stopped at a set threshold, although low-input samples could use end-point PCR (roughly 6 cycles) instead.

Explained via the paper, the treatment or condition label denotes: skin biopsy from PPD injection site in Mantoux-positive individual. Total RNA, without cell sorting, was DNase treated with RQ1 DNase before reverse transcription, targeting roughly 1 to 1000 ng input. A robust, sensitive protocol for the amplification, sequencing and analysis of TCRs was described in the study, in which 3' ligation of a UMI-containing oligonucleotide to TCR cDNA was used. In individuals with a positive Mantoux test, tuberculin skin test biopsies were taken from sites that had been injected with PPD. Libraries were prepared from skin biopsies and whole blood so that pipeline robustness could be tested in samples in which T cells form a minority population. CDR1 and CDR2 (SQVTM, ANQGSEA) derive from the germline V gene. From the cysteine through the phenylalanine, the CDR3 covers 13 amino acids. The entry retains the CDR3 DNA only, 39 bases that are in frame from base 1. V trim: 6 bases; J trim: 7 bases; unmatched bases: 11.

What the research found in general, with its limitations: The RNA-based method was acknowledged as potentially sensitive to TCR transcript changes with T cell activation and differentiation. The larger number of TCRs at tuberculin skin test sites was interpreted as T cell infiltration of a delayed type IV hypersensitivity reaction. The paper did not give details of skin biopsy collection and RNA processing, instead referencing earlier studies for those details. TCR sequences were reportedly obtained from both types of skin biopsy, with many more TCRs found at tuberculin skin test sites.

The library was produced with UMI-ligation and nested PCR. For the blood and skin samples, reverse transcription of TCR RNA was done with SuperScript IV along with alpha and beta constant region primers. The ligated cDNA was amplified in four rounds of PCR with nested alpha and beta constant region primers together with the SP2 primer. An oligonucleotide carrying the Illumina SP2 primer and a UMI was ligated to the cDNA 3' end using T4 RNA ligase 1. The 12-nucleotide UMI was composed of two random hexamers separated by an eight-base spacer, which was included to prevent hairpin formation. From the second PCR onward, TCR alpha and beta chain libraries were processed separately, and dual indexing was applied for multiplexing. After pooling, the indexed libraries were analyzed by capillary electrophoresis and sequenced on either an Illumina MiSeq or NextSeq. PhiX DNA at about 4.5-8% was spiked into libraries to increase base diversity and improve cluster recognition. On the study's bioinformatics: Demultiplexor took UMIs from read 2, joined the UMIs to the TCR sequence from read 1, and separated reads according to sample indices. Decombinator identified V and J genes and V-J junctions and gave each TCR a five-part identifier that included V and J deletions. Collapsinator used UMIs to correct sequencing errors and PCR amplification heterogeneity, yielding UMI-based abundance per TCR. Identifiers were converted to nucleotide sequence by CDR3Translator and translated to amino acids, and CDR3 regions were extracted on the basis of terminal motifs. Error-corrected counts of alpha and beta TCRs from blood and skin were compared after being normalized to the amount of input RNA. Through fastp at Q25 and MiXCR, TCRdb rebuilt clones from the public reads, retaining in-frame beta chains. Every distinct CDR3 protein forms one entry, paired with its most common genes and DNA. TCRdb, not the authors, supplied the V and J calls. This sample is represented by approximately 20,000 distinct CDR3 sequences; approximately 9.6% of them were singletons. The ten largest clones represent nearly 7% of the sample.

This clonotype originated in an adult in good health. Sequenced here: skin, sampled from a tuberculin skin test site. The sequence links TRBV29-1 to TRBJ1-2; 7 of the junction bases match TRBD1. The DNA reads as follows: TGCAGCGTCGAGCTACAGGGGTCGGGTGGCTACACCTTC. It translates as CSVELQGSGGYTF.